A single sample gave rise to the 16 T cell receptor beta chains below, sequenced in a study of blood T cell repertoires in COVID-19. TCRdb's table, derived via immunoSEQ multiplex PCR, lists solely in-frame clones and lacks some. Of 120,000 to 150,000 clones in the sample, about 77% were seen once. Sequences were obtained from peripheral blood. The origin of the receptors is a man aged 60-69 years with acute or convalescent COVID-19.

This chain connects TRBV10-3 to TRBJ1-2; 7 bases map to TRBD1. The CDR3 totals 13 residues. Germline loops: CDR1 ENHRY, CDR2 SYGVKD. J gave up 4 bases and V 5 bases, and 4 bases lay outside the gene matches. This CDR3 is CAISPTGPYGYTF. CDR3 sequence (DNA): TGTGCCATCAGTCCGACAGGGCCCTATGGCTACACCTTC.

The chain combines TRBV5-1 with TRBJ2-7; 7 bases are shared with TRBD2. The CDR3 has 14 amino acids. V gave up 0 bases and J gave up 3 bases; unmatched junction bases: 3. Germline CDR1 reads SGHRS; CDR2 reads YFSETQ. In DNA, the CDR3 is TGCGCCAGCAGCTTGGGACTAGCCTACTACGAGCAGTACTTC. Translation: CASSLGLAYYEQYF.

This clone was observed a handful of times. The chain combines TRBV19 with TRBJ1-5, with 9 bases aligning to TRBD1. From germline, CDR1 is LNHDA and CDR2 SQIVND (reference sequence). This CDR3 contains 16 residues. V lost 9 bases, J lost 2 bases, and 11 bases stayed unmatched. The chain's CDR3 is CASQKSRTGGNQPQHF. CDR3 nucleotides: TGTGCCAGCCAGAAGTCCCGGACAGGGGGCAATCAGCCCCAGCATTTT. The full variable domain, its missing parts supplied by reference TRBV19 and TRBJ1-5, is DGGITQSPKYLFRKEGQNVTLSCEQNLNHDAMYWYRQDPGQGLRLIYYSQIVNDFQKGDIAEGYSVSREKKESFPLTVTSAQKNPTAFYLCASQKSRTGGNQPQHFGDGTRLSIL.

This chain links TRBV3-1 (or the pseudogene TRBV3-2) with TRBJ1-1; D unresolved. Germline CDR1 reads LGHDT; CDR2 reads YNNKEL (reference sequence). The CDR3 contains 14 residues. The V end lost 1 base, the J end lost 5 bases, and 11 bases lay between the germline ends. CDR3 in DNA: TGTGCCAGCAGCCAAGGGAGAACGGGGACTGAAGCTTTCTTT. It codes for CASSQGRTGTEAFF.

About this clone itself: In the same sample, other DNA sequences code for this CDR3. This rearrangement joins TRBV5-1 to TRBJ2-1, with a tentative D call TRBD2 (6 bases). Trimming stripped 3 bases from V and 1 base from J, with 8 bases between. The germline V gene encodes CDR1 SGHRS and CDR2 YFSETQ. This CDR3 spans 14 amino acids. The CDR3, as DNA: TGCGCCAGCAGCTGGGACTCTTCCTACAATGAGCAGTTCTTC. It codes for CASSWDSSYNEQFF.

This clone occurred a few times. The CDR3 nucleotides read TGCGCCAGCAGCCCGGACAGGGGGCAGGTTACGGATTCACCCCTCCACTTT. It is translated as CASSPDRGQVTDSPLHF. This chain links TRBV4-1 with TRBJ1-6, with TRBD1 matching 11 bases. Trimming at V came to 4 bases and at J to 8 bases, leaving 10 bases not matched to a gene. Germline-derived CDR1 and CDR2 are MGHRA and YSYEKL. The CDR3 totals 17 residues.

The V gene is TRBV6-6, the J gene TRBJ1-4; D perhaps matches TRBD1 (5 bases). The CDR3 has 15 amino acids. The V end lost 5 bases, the J end lost 7 bases, and 17 bases lay between the germline ends. The germline CDR1 and CDR2 sequences are MNHNY and SVGAGI (reference sequence). The CDR3 region has the DNA TGTGCCAGCAGTCCCTCTTCGTACGGGGGTGAAAAACTGTTTTTT. Translated: CASSPSSYGGEKLFF.

The CDR3 coding sequence is TGTGCCAGCAGTGAAGCCGGGAACAATTACAATGAGCAGTTCTTC. It specifies CASSEAGNNYNEQFF. V gene TRBV2 combines with J gene TRBJ2-1, with D perhaps TRBD2 (5 bases). This CDR3 comprises 15 residues. Trimming shortened V by 0 bases and J by 4 bases, and 10 bases separated the two germline ends. The germline CDR1 and CDR2 sequences are SNHLY and FYNNEI.

The chain couples TRBV10-3 to TRBJ1-6, with 10 bases fitting TRBD1. The V gene end was trimmed by 5 bases and the J gene end by 10 bases; junction bases not matched to a gene: 17. Germline V gene sequence: CDR1 ENHRY, CDR2 SYGVKD. The CDR3 totals 18 residues. The CDR3 spells CAISTPRRQGASSSPLHF. CDR3 DNA: TGTGCCATCAGTACCCCCCGGCGACAGGGGGCGTCGAGCTCACCCCTCCACTTT.

The chain combines TRBV5-4 with TRBJ2-2, with TRBD2 matching over 8 bases. V shed 5 bases and J 2 bases; nucleotides not matched to a gene: 8. CDR1 SGHNT and CDR2 YYREEE come from the germline V gene (reference sequence). The CDR3 is 16 amino acids. The CDR3 sequence is CASSLRLAYNTGELFF. Written as DNA, the CDR3 is TGTGCCAGCAGTCTCCGACTAGCGTATAACACCGGGGAGCTGTTTTTT.

The rearrangement uses TRBV5-1 and TRBJ1-1, with D hard to call. Trimming left V 0 bases short and J 3 bases short, with 6 bases between. Germline V CDR1 and CDR2: SGHRS, YFSETQ. The length of the CDR3 is 13 residues. The CDR3 sequence is CASSLAGYTEAFF. In DNA form, the CDR3 reads TGCGCCAGCAGCTTGGCCGGGTACACTGAAGCTTTCTTT.

This clone was seen only a few times. The chain employs TRBV21-1 and TRBJ2-1; the table's TRBD2 call for D was not verified on the DNA. TRBV21-1 is a documented pseudogene. The CDR3 has 16 residues. CDR3 sequence: CASSAGLAHSDNEQFF. The DNA of the CDR3 is TGTGCCAGCAGTGCCGGTTTAGCCCATTCCGACAATGAGCAGTTCTTC.

The V gene is TRBV30, the J gene TRBJ2-5; TRBD1 matches at 8 bases. Trimming cost V 4 bases and J 1 base; bases outside gene matches: 5. Germline values: CDR1 GTSNPN, CDR2 SVGIG (reference sequence). The CDR3 covers 14 residues. The CDR3 here is CAWTNRGVQETQYF. CDR3 bases: TGTGCCTGGACAAACAGGGGGGTCCAAGAGACCCAGTACTTC. The entire variable domain, with the rest obtained from reference TRBV30 and TRBJ2-5, is as follows: SQTIHQWPATLVQPVGSPLSLECTVEGTSNPNLYWYRQAAGRGLQLLFYSVGIGQISSEVPQNLSASRPQDRQFILSSKKLLLSDSGFYLCAWTNRGVQETQYFGPGTRLLVL.

This chain joins TRBV4-2 and TRBJ2-3; 9 nucleotides match TRBD2. CDR1 LGHNA and CDR2 YNFKEQ come from the germline V gene. CDR3 length equals 18 residues. Trimming took 4 bases from V and 0 from J; bases not matched to a gene: 11. CDR3 amino acids: CASSPRLAGWASTDTQYF. The CDR3 DNA is TGTGCCAGCAGCCCCCGGCTAGCGGGGTGGGCTAGCACAGATACGCAGTATTTT.

The chain joins TRBV6-2 or TRBV6-3 to TRBJ2-5, with 13 bases aligning to TRBD2. The junction had 9 bases not matched to a gene; V was cut back by 0 bases and J by 5 bases. Germline CDR1 is MNHEY and CDR2 is SVGEGT. The CDR3 has 18 residues. The CDR3 bases are TGTGCCAGCAGTTACTCGAAAACTAGCGGGAGGGGGCAGGAGACCCAGTACTTC. Amino acid sequence: CASSYSKTSGRGQETQYF.

The J gene is TRBJ2-7, the V gene TRBV4-2, with D perhaps TRBD1 (5 bases). Germline values: CDR1 LGHNA, CDR2 YNFKEQ. The length of the CDR3 is 13 residues. Trimming shortened V by 4 bases and J by 6 bases, and 13 bases separated the two germline ends. CDR3 residues: CASSRVGPSEQYF. The CDR3 nucleotides read TGTGCCAGCAGCCGAGTGGGGCCTAGCGAGCAGTACTTC.